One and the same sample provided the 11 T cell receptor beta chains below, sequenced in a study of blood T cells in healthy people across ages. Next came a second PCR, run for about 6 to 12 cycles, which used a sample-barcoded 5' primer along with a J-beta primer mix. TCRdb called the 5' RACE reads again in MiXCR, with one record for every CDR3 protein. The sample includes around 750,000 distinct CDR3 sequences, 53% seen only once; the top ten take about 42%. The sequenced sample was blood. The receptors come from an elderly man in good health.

CDR3 sequence reads: CASTPSGRETQYF. For the CDR3, the DNA is TGCGCCAGCACCCCATCCGGTAGGGAGACCCAGTACTTC. The rearrangement uses TRBV5-1 and TRBJ2-5; unclear D gene. V was clipped by 6 bases and J by 5 bases, with 14 bases between them. The CDR3 loop spans 13 amino acids. The germline gives CDR1 SGHRS, CDR2 YFSETQ.

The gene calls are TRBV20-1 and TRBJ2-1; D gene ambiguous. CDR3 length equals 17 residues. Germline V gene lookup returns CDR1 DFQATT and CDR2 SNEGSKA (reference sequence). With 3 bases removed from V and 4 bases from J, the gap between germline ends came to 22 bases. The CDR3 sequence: CSASRVRRWRSYNEQFF. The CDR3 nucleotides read TGCAGTGCTAGCAGAGTTCGAAGATGGCGGAGTTACAATGAGCAGTTCTTC.

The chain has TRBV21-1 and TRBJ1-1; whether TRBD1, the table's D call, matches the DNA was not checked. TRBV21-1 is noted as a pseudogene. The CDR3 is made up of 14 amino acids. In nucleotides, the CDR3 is TGTGCCAGCAGCAAAGGGGGACTGAACACTGAAGCTTTCTTT. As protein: CASSKGGLNTEAFF.

The CDR3 DNA sequence: TGTGCCAGCAGTCCCGGCGCCCACGAGCAGTACTTC. The encoded protein is CASSPGAHEQYF. V usage is TRBV6-6 and J usage is TRBJ2-5; D ambiguous. With the DNA end fitting TRBJ2-7 better, the J assignment may be wrong. The CDR3 spans 12 residues. Germline CDR1 reads MNHNY; CDR2 reads SVGAGI (reference sequence).

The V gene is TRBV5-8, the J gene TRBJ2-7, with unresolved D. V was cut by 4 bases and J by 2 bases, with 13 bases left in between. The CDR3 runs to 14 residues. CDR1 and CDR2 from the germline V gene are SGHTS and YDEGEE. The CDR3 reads CASSKRLSAYEQYF. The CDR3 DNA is TGTGCCAGCAGCAAGAGACTCTCAGCCTACGAGCAGTACTTC. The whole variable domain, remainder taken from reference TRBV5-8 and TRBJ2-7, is EAGVTQSPTHLIKTRGQQATLRCSPISGHTSVYWYQQALGLGLQFLLWYDEGEERNRGNFPPRFSGRQFPNYSSELNVNALELEDSALYLCASSKRLSAYEQYFGPGTRLTVT.

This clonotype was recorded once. The DNA of the CDR3 is TGCAGTGCTAGTTACTCAATAACAACCTATGGCTACACCTTC. Its translation is CSASYSITTYGYTF. The chain uses TRBV20-1 and TRBJ1-2; the D is unclear. CDR3 length: 14 amino acids. CDR1 DFQATT and CDR2 SNEGSKA come from the germline V gene (reference sequence). Trimming shortened V by 3 bases and J by 4 bases, and 15 bases separated the two germline ends.

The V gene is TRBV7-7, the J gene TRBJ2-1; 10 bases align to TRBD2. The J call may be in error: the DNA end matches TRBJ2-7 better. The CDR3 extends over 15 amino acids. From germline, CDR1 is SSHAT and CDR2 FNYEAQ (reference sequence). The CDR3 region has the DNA TGTGCCAGCAGCTCCAGGACTAGCGGAAACAATGAGCAGTACTTC. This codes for CASSSRTSGNNEQYF.

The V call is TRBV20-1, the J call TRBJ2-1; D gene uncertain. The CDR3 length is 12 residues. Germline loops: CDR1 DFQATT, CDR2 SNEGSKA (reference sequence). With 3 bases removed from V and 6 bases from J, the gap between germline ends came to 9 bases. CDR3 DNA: TGCAGTGCTAGGTTCCCATCCAATGAGCAGTTCTTC. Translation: CSARFPSNEQFF.

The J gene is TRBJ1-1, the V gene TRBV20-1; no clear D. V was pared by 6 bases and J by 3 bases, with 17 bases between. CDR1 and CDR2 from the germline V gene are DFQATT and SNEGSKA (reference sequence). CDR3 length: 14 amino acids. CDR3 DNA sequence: TGCAGTGCCCCGGACGGTCCGCGGGACACTGAAGCTTTCTTT. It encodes CSAPDGPRDTEAFF.

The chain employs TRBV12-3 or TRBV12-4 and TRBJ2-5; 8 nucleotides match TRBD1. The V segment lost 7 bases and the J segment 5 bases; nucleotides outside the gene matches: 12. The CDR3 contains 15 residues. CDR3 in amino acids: CASTRSQGAVETQYF. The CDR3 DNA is TGTGCCAGCACCCGTAGTCAGGGGGCCGTTGAGACCCAGTACTTC.

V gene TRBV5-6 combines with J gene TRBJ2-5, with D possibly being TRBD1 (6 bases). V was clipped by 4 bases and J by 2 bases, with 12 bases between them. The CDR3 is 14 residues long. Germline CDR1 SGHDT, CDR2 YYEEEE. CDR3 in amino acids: CASSRAGEQETQYF. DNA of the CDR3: TGTGCCAGCAGCCGTGCAGGGGAGCAAGAGACCCAGTACTTC.